A selection of T cell receptor beta chains follows, all from one sample in a study of identical twins. One entry per CDR3 protein results from TCRdb running MiXCR on the 5' RACE reads. The sample has 450,000 or so distinct CDR3 sequences, 13% to 15% seen once; the top ten hold about 0.52%. The same specimen was also included in a second study, on yellow fever vaccine responses in identical twins.

Sequencing used CD4+ T cells sorted from blood. These receptor sequences come from a woman under 30 in good health. Each CDR3 is given with its conserved first and last residue. The D gene is left open where the match is weak. The size entry is marked missing in some rows and otherwise reads once, few, many or a size class.

D gene	V gene	J gene	clone size	CDR3 DNA	CDR3 protein
NA	TRBV12-3/TRBV12-4	TRBJ1-2	NA	TGTGCCAGCAGTTATTTGTCTCGGGGCTATGGCTACACCTTC	CASSYLSRGYGYTF
TRBD2	TRBV7-2	TRBJ2-5	few	TGTGCCAGCAGCCCCTCGGGAGGGGCGGGGGAAGAGACCCAGTACTTC	CASSPSGGAGEETQYF
TRBD2	TRBV28	TRBJ2-5	many	TGTGCCAGCAGTTTACTAGCGGGGGGCAAAGAGACCCAGTACTTC	CASSLLAGGKETQYF
NA	TRBV12-3/TRBV12-4	TRBJ2-7	NA	TGTGCCAGCAGTCGGACCAACGAGCAGTACTTC	CASSRTNEQYF
NA	TRBV3-1	TRBJ2-7	many	TGTGCCAGCAGCCATATATTACTCTACGAGCAGTACTTC	CASSHILLYEQYF
NA	TRBV5-1	TRBJ1-3	few	TGCGCCAGCAGCGGCGGGGGCGGTGGAAACACCATATATTTT	CASSGGGGGNTIYF
TRBD1	TRBV10-3	TRBJ2-1	NA	TGTGCCATCAGCTCGGACAGGTACAATGAGCAGTTCTTC	CAISSDRYNEQFF
TRBD1	TRBV28	TRBJ1-4	NA	TGTGCCACCAGACAGGGGTGGCTTGAAAAACTGTTTTTT	CATRQGWLEKLFF
TRBD2	TRBV20-1	TRBJ2-3	few	TGCAGTGCTAGCTTAACTAGCGGGAGTGGGTCAGATACGCAGTATTTT	CSASLTSGSGSDTQYF
NA	TRBV4-2	TRBJ2-7	few	TGTGCCAGCAGCCAAGATGGGGGACTCTTTCTCTCCTACGAGCAGTACTTC	CASSQDGGLFLSYEQYF
TRBD2	TRBV4-3	TRBJ2-6	many	TGCGCCAGCAGCCAAGATCTCCTAGCGGGAGTGGGGGCCAACGTCCTGACTTTC	CASSQDLLAGVGANVLTF
NA	TRBV5-1	TRBJ2-6	NA	TGCGCCAGCAGCTTGGGAGCGCGGGACTCTGGGGCCAACGTCCTGACTTTC	CASSLGARDSGANVLTF
NA	TRBV9	TRBJ1-1	few	TGTGCCAGCAGCGTAACTGGGGGAGTGAACACTGAAGCTTTCTTT	CASSVTGGVNTEAFF
NA	TRBV5-4	TRBJ2-2	NA	TGTGCCAGCAGCCCCGGGATTAAGGGAACCGGGGAGCTGTTTTTT	CASSPGIKGTGELFF
NA	TRBV7-3	TRBJ2-5	few	TGTGCCAGCAGCCCGTCTGCCCAAGAGACCCAGTACTTC	CASSPSAQETQYF
NA	TRBV3-1	TRBJ2-2	few	TGTGCCAGCAGCCATGAACACAGGGCCACCGGGGAGCTGTTTTTT	CASSHEHRATGELFF
NA	TRBV3-1	TRBJ1-1	NA	TGTGCCAGCAGCCAAGTTCCCAGGGACACTGAAGCTTTCTTT	CASSQVPRDTEAFF
NA	TRBV20-1	TRBJ2-3	few	TGCAGTGCCGTGGGTCTTCCCGCCAACACAGATACGCAGTATTTT	CSAVGLPANTDTQYF
NA	TRBV7-2	TRBJ2-7	many	TGTGCCAGCAGCTTAAATGGGGTGGGTTACGAGCAGTACTTC	CASSLNGVGYEQYF
NA	TRBV11-2	TRBJ2-2	NA	TGTGCCAGCAGCACCGGAAACAGGGCACCGAACACCGGGGAGCTGTTTTTT	CASSTGNRAPNTGELFF
TRBD2	TRBV7-2	TRBJ2-3	many	TGTGCCAGCAGCCCCAATAGCGGGGGGGGTACGCAGTATTTT	CASSPNSGGGTQYF
TRBD1	TRBV4-3	TRBJ1-4	few	TGCGCCAGCAGCCAGGAGGGACAGGGGGGCGAAAAACTGTTTTTT	CASSQEGQGGEKLFF
TRBD2	TRBV7-8	TRBJ2-5	many	TGTGCCAGCAGCCCAAGCGGGCGGGGGGGACAAGAGACCCAGTACTTC	CASSPSGRGGQETQYF
TRBD1	TRBV12-3/TRBV12-4	TRBJ2-2	NA	TGTGCCAGCAGATCTGACTCCGGGACAGGGGTCACCGGGGAGCTGTTTTTT	CASRSDSGTGVTGELFF
NA	TRBV3-1	TRBJ1-2	few	TGTGCCAGCAGCCTGAAGGAGGGGGACTATGGCTACACCTTC	CASSLKEGDYGYTF
NA	TRBV7-2	TRBJ2-1	few	TGTGCCAGCAGCTTATTAGACAGTTTCAATGAGCAGTTCTTC	CASSLLDSFNEQFF